These 3 T cell receptor beta chains were all obtained from the same sample, sequenced in a study of Ad26.COV2.S vaccination and SARS-CoV-2 variants. TCRdb's copy holds only in-frame clones and misses some; the assay was immunoSEQ multiplex PCR. The sample includes 350,000 to 400,000 clones, 89% seen only once; the top ten take 1.5% to 2%. Described treatment: roughly 19 received Ad26.COV2.S at low or high dose, single or two shots; several received placebo; per-sample allocation not given. Material that was analyzed had been drawn on day 63 after the first vaccine or placebo injection. This specimen consisted of peripheral blood, obtained in a trial of Ad26.COV2.S vaccine versus placebo. The receptors come from a person aged 18-60 years who received the Ad26.COV2.S COVID-19 vaccine or a placebo.

The chain has TRBV7-3 and TRBJ2-1, with 9 bases fitting TRBD2. With V trimmed by 1 base and J by 0 bases, 4 bases remained unmatched. The CDR3 extends over 17 amino acids. Germline V lookup: CDR1 SGHTA, CDR2 FQGTGA. The CDR3 reads CASSLRRAGGSYNEQFF. Here the CDR3 DNA reads TGTGCCAGCAGCTTAAGGCGAGCGGGGGGCTCCTACAATGAGCAGTTCTTC.

A remark on this clone: Other nucleotide sequences in the sample specify the same CDR3. V is TRBV12-3 or TRBV12-4 and J is TRBJ1-2; no clear D gene. The CDR3 covers 13 residues. V lost 5 bases, J lost 2 bases, and 9 bases lay in between. The chain's CDR3 is CASSPTGNYGYTF. CDR3 nucleotide sequence: TGTGCCAGCAGTCCGACGGGGAACTATGGCTACACCTTC.

CDR3 loop: CASSGSSYNEQFF. CDR3 sequence (DNA): TGCGCCAGCAGTGGAAGCTCCTACAATGAGCAGTTCTTC. The rearrangement uses TRBV10-1 and TRBJ2-1; no firm D call. V was clipped by 4 bases and J by 0 bases, with 4 bases between them. Germline CDR1 and CDR2: WNHNN and SYGVQD (reference sequence). This CDR3 region has 13 residues.